The 13 T cell receptor beta chains below all came from one sample that was sequenced in a study of Ad26.COV2.S vaccination and SARS-CoV-2 variants. Treatment: around 19 received Ad26.COV2.S at low or high dose, single or two shots; about five received placebo; per-sample allocation not given. Day 63 following the first vaccine or placebo injection was when the samples were taken. The assay was immunoSEQ multiplex PCR, and TCRdb's table has in-frame clones only and misses some. The table includes about 680,000 clones, 89% detected once. The material was peripheral blood, obtained in a trial of Ad26.COV2.S vaccine versus placebo. These receptors were obtained from a person aged 18-60 years who received the Ad26.COV2.S COVID-19 vaccine or a placebo.

The gene calls are TRBV7-9 and TRBJ1-2; D possibly corresponds to TRBD1 (6 bases). The CDR3 length is 13 residues. Germline assignment: CDR1 SEHNR and CDR2 FQNEAQ (reference sequence). Trimming pared 1 base from V and 5 bases from J, leaving 8 bases between. The chain's CDR3 is CASSLVQGYGYTF. For the CDR3, the DNA is TGTGCCAGCAGCTTAGTACAGGGTTATGGCTACACCTTC.

V is TRBV27 and J is TRBJ2-4; D gene unclear. Germline CDR1 MNHEY, CDR2 SMNVEV (reference sequence). The ends were cut back, 8 bases at V and 6 bases at J, with 11 bases in the middle. The length of the CDR3 is 12 residues. The CDR3 loop reads CASASDLNIQYF. The CDR3 DNA follows: TGTGCCAGCGCTTCGGATCTAAACATTCAGTACTTC.

J is TRBJ2-1 and V is TRBV5-1, with D possibly TRBD2 on 6 matching bases. Germline V CDR1 and CDR2: SGHRS, YFSETQ. This CDR3 contains 16 residues. V was pared by 2 bases and J by 7 bases, with 19 bases between. The CDR3 protein is CASSFFWGRPGNEQFF. In nucleotides, the CDR3 is TGCGCCAGCAGCTTCTTTTGGGGGAGGCCGGGGAATGAGCAGTTCTTC. The full variable domain, completed using reference TRBV5-1 and TRBJ2-1, is KAGVTQTPRYLIKTRGQQVTLSCSPISGHRSVSWYQQTPGQGLQFLFEYFSETQRNKGNFPGRFSGRQFSNSRSEMNVSTLELGDSALYLCASSFFWGRPGNEQFFGPGTRLTVL.

In this sample, this clone turned up once. The V gene is TRBV5-1, the J gene TRBJ2-7; the match to TRBD1 covers 8 bases. The CDR3 loop spans 14 amino acids. With V trimmed by 4 bases and J by 3 bases, 6 bases remained unmatched. CDR1 and CDR2 (germline): SGHRS, YFSETQ. CDR3 loop: CASSVSDRGYEQYF. The CDR3 nucleotides are TGCGCCAGCAGCGTTTCAGACAGGGGCTACGAGCAGTACTTC.

CDR3: CASSPHRAGEYQETQYF. CDR3 DNA sequence: TGTGCCAGCAGCCCACACCGAGCGGGGGAGTACCAAGAGACCCAGTACTTC. The V and J genes are TRBV7-2 and TRBJ2-5; 8 bases are shared with TRBD2. In germline, CDR1 is SGHTA, CDR2 FQGNSA. Trimming removed 5 bases from V and 0 bases from J; junction bases left unmatched: 11. The CDR3 is 17 residues long.

The chain joins TRBV7-6 to TRBJ2-1; 11 bases align to TRBD2. After removal of 1 base from V and 3 bases from J, the junction contained 8 bases not matched to a gene. This CDR3 comprises 18 residues. Germline assignment: CDR1 SGHVS and CDR2 FNYEAQ. The CDR3, as DNA: TGTGCCAGCAGCTTAGGTGGCCGGGGGACTAGCGGCTACAATGAGCAGTTCTTC. Translated, it gives CASSLGGRGTSGYNEQFF.

The CDR3 loop reads CATSEGQGGSSYGYTF. The CDR3 region has the DNA TGTGCCACCAGTGAGGGACAGGGTGGATCCTCCTATGGCTACACCTTC. This chain joins TRBV24-1 and TRBJ1-2; 9 bases line up with TRBD1. CDR3 length: 16 residues. J lost 4 bases, V lost 4 bases, and 9 bases had no gene match. Germline CDR1 and CDR2: KGHDR and SFDVKD.

The rearrangement uses TRBV11-2 and TRBJ2-2; TRBD1 matches 8 bases. This CDR3 spans 14 amino acids. V was pared by 8 bases and J by 4 bases, with 6 bases of the junction left unmatched. The germline V gene encodes CDR1 SGHAT and CDR2 FQNNGV. The CDR3 here is CASGQGSITGELFF. The CDR3 nucleotides are TGTGCCAGCGGACAGGGTTCAATCACCGGGGAGCTGTTTTTT.

This clone has just one count. The chain recombines TRBV5-1 with TRBJ1-4; a weak D match, TRBD1 (5 bases). The CDR3 has 15 amino acids. The V end lost 0 bases, the J end lost 8 bases, and 14 bases lay between the germline ends. Germline V gene data show CDR1 as SGHRS and CDR2 as YFSETQ. CDR3 DNA: TGCGCCAGCAGCTTGGATCCAGGGAAGAACGAAAAACTGTTTTTT. Amino acid sequence: CASSLDPGKNEKLFF.

The chain carries TRBV7-8 and TRBJ2-2; the match to TRBD2 covers 11 bases. The V gene's germline CDR1 is SGHVS and CDR2 FQNEAQ. V was clipped by 3 bases and J by 3 bases; unmatched bases: 3. This CDR3 spans 16 amino acids. This chain's CDR3 is CASSLSSGGYTGELFF. Written as DNA, the CDR3 is TGTGCCAGCAGCTTGTCTAGCGGGGGGTACACCGGGGAGCTGTTTTTT.

The chain is built from TRBV27 and TRBJ1-5; D gene uncertain. Trimming cost V 8 bases and J 1 base, with 9 bases left between them. CDR3 length: 13 amino acids. Germline loops: CDR1 MNHEY, CDR2 SMNVEV (reference sequence). This chain's CDR3 is CASSRESNQPQHF. The CDR3 DNA reads as TGTGCCAGCTCCAGAGAGAGCAATCAGCCCCAGCATTTT.

The V call is TRBV2, the J call TRBJ1-6, with D tentatively TRBD1 (5 bases). Germline CDR1 is SNHLY and CDR2 is FYNNEI. The CDR3 loop spans 15 amino acids. With 4 bases removed from V and 9 bases from J, the gap between germline ends came to 16 bases. CDR3: CASSGSGGGFSPLHF. CDR3 DNA sequence: TGTGCCAGCAGTGGCAGCGGCGGGGGATTTTCACCCCTCCACTTT.

The chain recombines TRBV6-2 or TRBV6-3 with TRBJ2-3, with D perhaps matching TRBD1 (5 bases). Trimming took off 4 bases at V and 1 base at J, with 18 bases between the two ends. Germline lookup yields CDR1 MNHEY and CDR2 SVGEGT. This CDR3 has 17 residues. DNA of the CDR3: TGTGCCAGCAGTTCTGGGGCAGCCCGAATACGCACAGATACGCAGTATTTT. Translation: CASSSGAARIRTDTQYF.